These T cell receptor beta chains were read from a single sample in a study of cytomegalovirus exposure and HLA in healthy donors. TCRdb's table, derived via immunoSEQ multiplex PCR, lists solely in-frame clones and lacks some. The sample lists 150,000 to 200,000 clones, around nine tenths occurring once. The specimen was PBMCs. These receptors were obtained from a man between 18 and 29 years old in good health and CMV-seropositive. CDR3s include the opening cysteine and the closing phenylalanine or tryptophan. The order of the fields is J gene, CDR3 length, D gene, V gene, CDR3 protein. A D gene is named only where the DNA matches it firmly.

>TRBJ2-2|16|-|TRBV10-3
CAISEPKGVNTGELFF
>TRBJ1-2|14|-|TRBV2
CASSERQSGYGYTF
>TRBJ2-3|15|TRBD1|TRBV9
CASSVQQGVTDTQYF
>TRBJ2-3|16|TRBD2|TRBV7-6
CASSTRLAGYPDTQYF
>TRBJ1-1|14|-|TRBV29-1
CSVSPHAGRTEAFF
>TRBJ2-7|14|TRBD2|TRBV7-2
CASSLKSSGYEQYF
>TRBJ2-1|13|TRBD1|TRBV2
CANRDRLLNEQFF
>TRBJ2-7|11|-|TRBV29-1
CSVHLGDEQYF
>TRBJ2-7|15|TRBD2|TRBV28
CASSLQAGAGYEQYF
>TRBJ2-2|13|-|TRBV19
CASSRPDTGELFF
>TRBJ2-7|15|TRBD2|TRBV7-9
CASSLDGRASYEQYF
>TRBJ2-1|15|-|TRBV28
CASSPGRTLNNEQFF
>TRBJ1-5|16|-|TRBV27
CASSLSGTASNQPQHF
>TRBJ2-1|15|-|TRBV15
CATSKGQGTYNEQFF
>TRBJ1-1|14|-|TRBV6-5
CASTYSRGNTEAFF
>TRBJ2-7|16|TRBD2|TRBV14
CASSQVRLAGLNEQYF
>TRBJ2-4|14|-|TRBV5-1
CASSLQGRENIQYF
>TRBJ2-1|15|TRBD2|TRBV9
CASSVGGTSNNEQFF
>TRBJ2-5|16|-|TRBV9
CASSEGGRGGQETQYF
>TRBJ2-3|14|TRBD1|TRBV6-5
CASSYGTDTDTQYF
>TRBJ1-2|12|-|TRBV27
CASRGERGGYTF
>TRBJ1-2|14|-|TRBV11-2
CASSPRPGDYGYTF
>TRBJ1-2|13|-|TRBV6-6
CASSSGTNYGYTF
>TRBJ2-4|14|TRBD2|TRBV11-2
CASRTSGNKNIQYF
>TRBJ1-2|11|-|TRBV9
CASSGESGYTF
>TRBJ2-7|15|TRBD2|TRBV7-9
CASSRTSGAPYEQYF
>TRBJ2-5|13|-|TRBV2
CASRYTMKETQYF
>TRBJ2-2|16|TRBD1|TRBV4-1
CASSLMPGQDTGELFF
>TRBJ1-2|15|-|TRBV4-1
CASSQAPGAGYGYTF
>TRBJ1-1|12|-|TRBV29-1
CSVDPGTPEAFF
>TRBJ2-3|15|-|TRBV7-9
CASSLGGGSGDTQYF
>TRBJ1-1|13|-|TRBV2
CASEREGNTEAFF
>TRBJ2-2|13|-|TRBV7-9
CASTLQGTGELFF
>TRBJ1-1|13|-|TRBV6-6
CASRIGVNTEAFF
>TRBJ2-7|16|TRBD2|TRBV5-1
CASSAGLAGVSYEQYF
>TRBJ2-1|15|-|TRBV6-6
CASSYSLTGDNEQFF
>TRBJ2-1|13|-|TRBV4-1
CASSQEGGNEQFF
>TRBJ2-5|20|TRBD2|TRBV9
CASSVGGTSGSRRYQETQYF
>TRBJ2-2|14|TRBD1|TRBV29-1
CSVGPRDRVGELFF
>TRBJ2-1|14|TRBD2|TRBV30
CAWRRAGGPVEQFF
>TRBJ2-5|15|TRBD2|TRBV23-1
CASTLAGAKKETQYF
>TRBJ2-7|13|-|TRBV6-1
CASTRTGPYEQYF
>TRBJ1-3|17|-|TRBV4-2
CASSQDLPGVAGNTIYF
>TRBJ2-7|16|TRBD2|TRBV7-9
CASSPLPGLASDEQYF
>TRBJ1-5|15|-|TRBV6-1
CASSDEGVGNQPQHF
>TRBJ1-2|15|TRBD1|TRBV5-1
CASSSPGQGSDGYTF
>TRBJ2-7|14|-|TRBV15
CATSRAESSYEQYF
>TRBJ2-7|13|-|TRBV30
CAWSVMSSYEQYF
>TRBJ1-5|15|-|TRBV7-2
CASSLQGNSNQPQHF
>TRBJ2-1|13|-|TRBV5-1
CASSLVAGNEQFF
>TRBJ2-1|15|-|TRBV2
CASSEPRTRGNEQFF
>TRBJ1-3|17|-|TRBV9
CASSVGDWSLSGNTIYF
>TRBJ2-1|16|TRBD2|TRBV6-5
CASSSLGGGLYNEQFF
>TRBJ2-3|15|TRBD2|TRBV30
CAWSPGTSHTDTQYF
>TRBJ2-7|13|TRBD1|TRBV5-5
CASSLRDRGEQYF
>TRBJ2-7|14|TRBD2|TRBV27
CASSSTGTSGEQYF
>TRBJ2-2|14|-|TRBV11-2
CASSFGQTAGELFF
>TRBJ2-7|13|-|TRBV5-1
CASSLGMSYEQYF
>TRBJ2-6|16|TRBD1|TRBV4-1
CASSQVDRAGANVLTF